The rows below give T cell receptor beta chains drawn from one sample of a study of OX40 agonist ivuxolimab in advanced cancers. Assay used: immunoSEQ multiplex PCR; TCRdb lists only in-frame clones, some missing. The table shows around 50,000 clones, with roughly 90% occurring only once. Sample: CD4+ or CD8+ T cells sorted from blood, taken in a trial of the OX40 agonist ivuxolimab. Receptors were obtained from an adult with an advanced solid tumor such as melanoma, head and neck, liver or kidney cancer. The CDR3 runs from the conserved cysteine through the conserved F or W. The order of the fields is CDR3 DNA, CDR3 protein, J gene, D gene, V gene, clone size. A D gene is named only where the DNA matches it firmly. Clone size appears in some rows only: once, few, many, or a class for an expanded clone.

DNA: TGTGCCAGCAGCTTTAGTGCGACAGGGCCTGGAAACACCATATATTTT
CDR3: CASSFSATGPGNTIYF
J: TRBJ1-3
D: TRBD1
V: TRBV7-9
size: .

DNA: TGTGCCAGCAGTTACTCGGGTCAGGGATGGAACACTGAAGCTTTCTTT
CDR3: CASSYSGQGWNTEAFF
J: TRBJ1-1
D: .
V: TRBV6-6
size: .

DNA: TGTGCCAGCAGCTTGGACTTCTTCAATGAGCAGTTCTTC
CDR3: CASSLDFFNEQFF
J: TRBJ2-1
D: .
V: TRBV5-4
size: .

DNA: TGTGCCAGTATGGGGACTAGCGGGGGGGCGTGGAATGAGCAGTTCTTC
CDR3: CASMGTSGGAWNEQFF
J: TRBJ2-1
D: TRBD2
V: TRBV19
size: .

DNA: TGTGCCAGCAGTGGAAGACAGGGGGCCCATCAGCCCCAGCATTTT
CDR3: CASSGRQGAHQPQHF
J: TRBJ1-5
D: TRBD1
V: TRBV2
size: .

DNA: TGCGCCAGCAGCCTCTTGGATGGGGGGGAGACCCAGTACTTC
CDR3: CASSLLDGGETQYF
J: TRBJ2-5
D: .
V: TRBV5-1
size: .

DNA: TGTGCCAGCAGTCAGAGGACGGACTATGGCTACACCTTC
CDR3: CASSQRTDYGYTF
J: TRBJ1-2
D: .
V: TRBV2
size: .

DNA: TGTGCCAGCAGCCCCGGGTGGGGGGACCAGTACTTC
CDR3: CASSPGWGDQYF
J: TRBJ2-5
D: .
V: TRBV5-6
size: .

DNA: TGCGCCAGCAGCGCCGGGACTAGCGGGTACAATGAGCAGTTCTTC
CDR3: CASSAGTSGYNEQFF
J: TRBJ2-1
D: TRBD2
V: TRBV5-1
size: .

DNA: TGTGCCACCACCTCGAAGAGGACAGGGGATTACGAGCAGTACTTC
CDR3: CATTSKRTGDYEQYF
J: TRBJ2-7
D: TRBD1
V: TRBV15
size: medium-sized

DNA: TGTGCCAGCAGCCCCCTGTTGGGGGTTCAAGAGACCCAGTACTTC
CDR3: CASSPLLGVQETQYF
J: TRBJ2-5
D: .
V: TRBV9
size: once

DNA: TGTGCCAGCACCCGATCCCGGGGATACACAGATACGCAGTATTTT
CDR3: CASTRSRGYTDTQYF
J: TRBJ2-3
D: .
V: TRBV5-8
size: .

DNA: TGCGCCAGCAGCCAAGAATGGCTCTGGGCAGGGGATGGCGAGCAGTACTTC
CDR3: CASSQEWLWAGDGEQYF
J: TRBJ2-7
D: .
V: TRBV4-1
size: .

DNA: TGCGCCAGCAGCTCCCAGCATCAGCGGGCGGTTTACGAGCAGTACTTC
CDR3: CASSSQHQRAVYEQYF
J: TRBJ2-7
D: .
V: TRBV5-1
size: .

DNA: TGTGCCGGTACCTCTAGCGGGTTAGGTCCAGATACGCAGTATTTT
CDR3: CAGTSSGLGPDTQYF
J: TRBJ2-3
D: TRBD2
V: TRBV7-8
size: .

DNA: TGTGCCAGCAGCTTCGGGCGTCTTAAAGAGACCCAGTACTTC
CDR3: CASSFGRLKETQYF
J: TRBJ2-5
D: .
V: TRBV7-2
size: once

DNA: TGTGCCAGTAGTATAGGCTGGGGCGTAAGAGAGACCCAGTACTTC
CDR3: CASSIGWGVRETQYF
J: TRBJ2-5
D: .
V: TRBV19
size: .

DNA: TGTGCCAGCAGTTACTCGGCCGGGACATTAGCGGACACCATATATTTT
CDR3: CASSYSAGTLADTIYF
J: TRBJ1-3
D: .
V: TRBV6-5
size: .

DNA: TGTGCCAGTAGGGACAGATTCTATGGCTACACCTTC
CDR3: CASRDRFYGYTF
J: TRBJ1-2
D: .
V: TRBV19
size: .

DNA: TGCGCCAGCAGAGATATACTAGTTAACACTGGGTTCTTC
CDR3: CASRDILVNTGFF
J: TRBJ2-1
D: .
V: TRBV10-2
size: .

DNA: TGTGCCAGCAGACCTAGCGGGAGCTCCTCCAAAAACATTCAGTACTTC
CDR3: CASRPSGSSSKNIQYF
J: TRBJ2-4
D: TRBD2
V: TRBV28
size: .

DNA: TGTGCCAGCACGGGACTCAGCACAGATACGCAGTATTTT
CDR3: CASTGLSTDTQYF
J: TRBJ2-3
D: .
V: TRBV7-2
size: .

DNA: TGTGCCAGTAGTCCAAATGGGGGGCAAGGGAATCAGCCCCAGCATTTT
CDR3: CASSPNGGQGNQPQHF
J: TRBJ1-5
D: .
V: TRBV19
size: .

DNA: TGTGCAAGTCGCTTAGCGTTCAGCTCCTACGAGCAGTACTTC
CDR3: CASRLAFSSYEQYF
J: TRBJ2-7
D: .
V: TRBV12-2
size: .

DNA: TGCAGCGTAGGGACCAACACGGGCTATGGCTACACCTTC
CDR3: CSVGTNTGYGYTF
J: TRBJ1-2
D: .
V: TRBV29-1
size: .

DNA: TGTGCCAGTAGTATAGATAGACAGTCGGAGCAGTTCTTC
CDR3: CASSIDRQSEQFF
J: TRBJ2-1
D: .
V: TRBV19
size: .

DNA: TGTGCCAGCAGGGCCGGGAGGGGATTATATGGCTACACCTTC
CDR3: CASRAGRGLYGYTF
J: TRBJ1-2
D: .
V: TRBV2
size: .

DNA: TGTGCCAGCAGCTTGCAGGGTCTCTATGGCTACACCTTC
CDR3: CASSLQGLYGYTF
J: TRBJ1-2
D: .
V: TRBV7-9
size: .

DNA: TGTGCTAGTGGTTTGGCTCCCATGGGCCAACCGAACACCGGGGAGCTGTTTTTT
CDR3: CASGLAPMGQPNTGELFF
J: TRBJ2-2
D: .
V: TRBV12-5
size: .

DNA: TGTGCCAGTTGCCGGGACACAACTCAAGGATCCTACGAGCAGTACTTC
CDR3: CASCRDTTQGSYEQYF
J: TRBJ2-7
D: .
V: TRBV6-6
size: few

DNA: TGCGCCAGCACCCCTCCGCTCACCGGGGAGCTGTTTTTT
CDR3: CASTPPLTGELFF
J: TRBJ2-2
D: .
V: TRBV4-1
size: .

DNA: TGTGCCACCAGCAGAGGAGGGGGCACAGATACGCAGTATTTT
CDR3: CATSRGGGTDTQYF
J: TRBJ2-3
D: .
V: TRBV15
size: .

DNA: TGTGCCAGCGGAATCGGGACAGGGGGGACCGGGGAGCTGTTTTTT
CDR3: CASGIGTGGTGELFF
J: TRBJ2-2
D: TRBD1
V: TRBV2
size: once

DNA: TGTGCCATCAGTGAGGGAAACAAATTCCGGGACAGAAGTAGGAATGAGCAGTTCTTC
CDR3: CAISEGNKFRDRSRNEQFF
J: TRBJ2-1
D: TRBD1
V: TRBV10-3
size: .

DNA: TGTGCCAGCAGTCGCGGACCTTATTCTTATGGCTACACCTTC
CDR3: CASSRGPYSYGYTF
J: TRBJ1-2
D: .
V: TRBV6-5
size: .

DNA: TGTGCCATCAGGGCAGATCTTAATGAAAAACTGTTTTTT
CDR3: CAIRADLNEKLFF
J: TRBJ1-4
D: .
V: TRBV10-3
size: medium-sized

DNA: TGTGCCAGCAGCGTAGGAGGGACCTACAATGAGCAGTTCTTC
CDR3: CASSVGGTYNEQFF
J: TRBJ2-1
D: .
V: TRBV9
size: .

DNA: TGTGCCAGCAGCCGCAGTGCGGGGAACACCGGGGAGCTGTTTTTT
CDR3: CASSRSAGNTGELFF
J: TRBJ2-2
D: .
V: TRBV7-2
size: .

DNA: TGTGCCAGCAGCTTAACTAGCGGGAGGGGGATCACCGGGGAGCTGTTTTTT
CDR3: CASSLTSGRGITGELFF
J: TRBJ2-2
D: TRBD2
V: TRBV7-6
size: .

DNA: TGTGCCAGCAGCTTGCAGGCGGGACAGGGGTGGGAGACCCAGTACTTC
CDR3: CASSLQAGQGWETQYF
J: TRBJ2-5
D: TRBD1
V: TRBV5-6
size: once

DNA: TGTGCCTGCTCCGGGACCCCGACCATGAACACTGAAGCTTTCTTT
CDR3: CACSGTPTMNTEAFF
J: TRBJ1-1
D: .
V: TRBV5-5
size: .

DNA: TGTGCCAGTACCCCCCCTAGCGGGAGGGCCGAAACCGGGGAGCTGTTTTTT
CDR3: CASTPPSGRAETGELFF
J: TRBJ2-2
D: TRBD2
V: TRBV19
size: .

DNA: TGTGCCAGCAGCTTTAGGGACAGTGGCTCTGGGGCCAACGTCCTGACTTTC
CDR3: CASSFRDSGSGANVLTF
J: TRBJ2-6
D: TRBD1
V: TRBV9
size: .

DNA: TGTGCCAGCAGTTACCCGGGGGGGTTCATCCCGGGTACGCAGTATTTT
CDR3: CASSYPGGFIPGTQYF
J: TRBJ2-3
D: TRBD2
V: TRBV28
size: .

DNA: TGTGCCATCAGGCCGGGACTAGAATATGGTGAGCAGTTCTTC
CDR3: CAIRPGLEYGEQFF
J: TRBJ2-1
D: TRBD2
V: TRBV10-3
size: .

DNA: TGTGCCAGCAGCCCCTTCGGAATCTCTCTGGGGACCATATATTTT
CDR3: CASSPFGISLGTIYF
J: TRBJ1-3
D: .
V: TRBV5-4
size: .

DNA: TGTGCCAGCACCAGGACAGGGTTGTGGGAGACCCAGTACTTC
CDR3: CASTRTGLWETQYF
J: TRBJ2-5
D: TRBD1
V: TRBV27
size: once

DNA: TGTGCCAGCAGCCTACAATGGGGACAGATCTATGGCTACACCTTC
CDR3: CASSLQWGQIYGYTF
J: TRBJ1-2
D: TRBD1
V: TRBV7-1
size: .

DNA: TGTGCCAGCAGTGAAGCGCGGGGGGGAGAGACCCAGTACTTC
CDR3: CASSEARGGETQYF
J: TRBJ2-5
D: TRBD2
V: TRBV2
size: .

DNA: TGTGCCAGCAGTTTAGGTGTAGCGGCCGAGCAGTACTTC
CDR3: CASSLGVAAEQYF
J: TRBJ2-7
D: .
V: TRBV6-5
size: .

DNA: TGTGCCAGCAGTTACCCCGGAGGGAACACCATATATTTT
CDR3: CASSYPGGNTIYF
J: TRBJ1-3
D: .
V: TRBV6-6
size: .

DNA: TGTGGGGCACAGACATCCCAAAGCTCCTATAATTCACCCCTCCACTTT
CDR3: CGAQTSQSSYNSPLHF
J: TRBJ1-6
D: .
V: TRBV7-9
size: .

DNA: TGTGCCAGCAGCTTAGAAGCGGGAGGAAGCGAGACCCAGTACTTC
CDR3: CASSLEAGGSETQYF
J: TRBJ2-5
D: TRBD2
V: TRBV13
size: once

DNA: TGTGCCAACAGTGCGAGCGGCACCGGGGAGCTGTTTTTT
CDR3: CANSASGTGELFF
J: TRBJ2-2
D: .
V: TRBV2
size: .

DNA: TGCGCCAGCAGCTTAGGAGAGGGAGGGTATCAGCCCCAGCATTTT
CDR3: CASSLGEGGYQPQHF
J: TRBJ1-5
D: .
V: TRBV5-1
size: few

DNA: TGTGCCAGCAGTGAAGGGACAGGGAACACTGAAGCTTTCTTT
CDR3: CASSEGTGNTEAFF
J: TRBJ1-1
D: TRBD1
V: TRBV2
size: .

DNA: TGTGCCAGCAGTACGTCCGGGACAGGGGGCGCGGGCTACACCTTC
CDR3: CASSTSGTGGAGYTF
J: TRBJ1-2
D: TRBD1
V: TRBV28
size: .